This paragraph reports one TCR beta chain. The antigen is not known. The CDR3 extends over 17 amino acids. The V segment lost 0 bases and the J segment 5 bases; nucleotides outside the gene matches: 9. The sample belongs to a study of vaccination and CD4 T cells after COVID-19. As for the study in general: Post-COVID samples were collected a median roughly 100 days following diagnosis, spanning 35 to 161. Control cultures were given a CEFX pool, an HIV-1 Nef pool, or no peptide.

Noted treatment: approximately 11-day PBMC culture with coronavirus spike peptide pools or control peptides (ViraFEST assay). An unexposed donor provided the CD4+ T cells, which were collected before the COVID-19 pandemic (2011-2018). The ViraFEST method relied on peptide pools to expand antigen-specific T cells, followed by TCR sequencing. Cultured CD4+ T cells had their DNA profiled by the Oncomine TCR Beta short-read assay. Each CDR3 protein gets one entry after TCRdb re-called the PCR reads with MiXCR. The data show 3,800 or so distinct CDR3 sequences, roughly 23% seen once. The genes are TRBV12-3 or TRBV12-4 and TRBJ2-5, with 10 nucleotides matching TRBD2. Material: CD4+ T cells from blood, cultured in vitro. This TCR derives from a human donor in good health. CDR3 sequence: CASSLALSGGAGETQYF. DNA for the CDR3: TGTGCCAGCAGTTTAGCGCTCAGCGGGGGGGCCGGGGAGACCCAGTACTTC.